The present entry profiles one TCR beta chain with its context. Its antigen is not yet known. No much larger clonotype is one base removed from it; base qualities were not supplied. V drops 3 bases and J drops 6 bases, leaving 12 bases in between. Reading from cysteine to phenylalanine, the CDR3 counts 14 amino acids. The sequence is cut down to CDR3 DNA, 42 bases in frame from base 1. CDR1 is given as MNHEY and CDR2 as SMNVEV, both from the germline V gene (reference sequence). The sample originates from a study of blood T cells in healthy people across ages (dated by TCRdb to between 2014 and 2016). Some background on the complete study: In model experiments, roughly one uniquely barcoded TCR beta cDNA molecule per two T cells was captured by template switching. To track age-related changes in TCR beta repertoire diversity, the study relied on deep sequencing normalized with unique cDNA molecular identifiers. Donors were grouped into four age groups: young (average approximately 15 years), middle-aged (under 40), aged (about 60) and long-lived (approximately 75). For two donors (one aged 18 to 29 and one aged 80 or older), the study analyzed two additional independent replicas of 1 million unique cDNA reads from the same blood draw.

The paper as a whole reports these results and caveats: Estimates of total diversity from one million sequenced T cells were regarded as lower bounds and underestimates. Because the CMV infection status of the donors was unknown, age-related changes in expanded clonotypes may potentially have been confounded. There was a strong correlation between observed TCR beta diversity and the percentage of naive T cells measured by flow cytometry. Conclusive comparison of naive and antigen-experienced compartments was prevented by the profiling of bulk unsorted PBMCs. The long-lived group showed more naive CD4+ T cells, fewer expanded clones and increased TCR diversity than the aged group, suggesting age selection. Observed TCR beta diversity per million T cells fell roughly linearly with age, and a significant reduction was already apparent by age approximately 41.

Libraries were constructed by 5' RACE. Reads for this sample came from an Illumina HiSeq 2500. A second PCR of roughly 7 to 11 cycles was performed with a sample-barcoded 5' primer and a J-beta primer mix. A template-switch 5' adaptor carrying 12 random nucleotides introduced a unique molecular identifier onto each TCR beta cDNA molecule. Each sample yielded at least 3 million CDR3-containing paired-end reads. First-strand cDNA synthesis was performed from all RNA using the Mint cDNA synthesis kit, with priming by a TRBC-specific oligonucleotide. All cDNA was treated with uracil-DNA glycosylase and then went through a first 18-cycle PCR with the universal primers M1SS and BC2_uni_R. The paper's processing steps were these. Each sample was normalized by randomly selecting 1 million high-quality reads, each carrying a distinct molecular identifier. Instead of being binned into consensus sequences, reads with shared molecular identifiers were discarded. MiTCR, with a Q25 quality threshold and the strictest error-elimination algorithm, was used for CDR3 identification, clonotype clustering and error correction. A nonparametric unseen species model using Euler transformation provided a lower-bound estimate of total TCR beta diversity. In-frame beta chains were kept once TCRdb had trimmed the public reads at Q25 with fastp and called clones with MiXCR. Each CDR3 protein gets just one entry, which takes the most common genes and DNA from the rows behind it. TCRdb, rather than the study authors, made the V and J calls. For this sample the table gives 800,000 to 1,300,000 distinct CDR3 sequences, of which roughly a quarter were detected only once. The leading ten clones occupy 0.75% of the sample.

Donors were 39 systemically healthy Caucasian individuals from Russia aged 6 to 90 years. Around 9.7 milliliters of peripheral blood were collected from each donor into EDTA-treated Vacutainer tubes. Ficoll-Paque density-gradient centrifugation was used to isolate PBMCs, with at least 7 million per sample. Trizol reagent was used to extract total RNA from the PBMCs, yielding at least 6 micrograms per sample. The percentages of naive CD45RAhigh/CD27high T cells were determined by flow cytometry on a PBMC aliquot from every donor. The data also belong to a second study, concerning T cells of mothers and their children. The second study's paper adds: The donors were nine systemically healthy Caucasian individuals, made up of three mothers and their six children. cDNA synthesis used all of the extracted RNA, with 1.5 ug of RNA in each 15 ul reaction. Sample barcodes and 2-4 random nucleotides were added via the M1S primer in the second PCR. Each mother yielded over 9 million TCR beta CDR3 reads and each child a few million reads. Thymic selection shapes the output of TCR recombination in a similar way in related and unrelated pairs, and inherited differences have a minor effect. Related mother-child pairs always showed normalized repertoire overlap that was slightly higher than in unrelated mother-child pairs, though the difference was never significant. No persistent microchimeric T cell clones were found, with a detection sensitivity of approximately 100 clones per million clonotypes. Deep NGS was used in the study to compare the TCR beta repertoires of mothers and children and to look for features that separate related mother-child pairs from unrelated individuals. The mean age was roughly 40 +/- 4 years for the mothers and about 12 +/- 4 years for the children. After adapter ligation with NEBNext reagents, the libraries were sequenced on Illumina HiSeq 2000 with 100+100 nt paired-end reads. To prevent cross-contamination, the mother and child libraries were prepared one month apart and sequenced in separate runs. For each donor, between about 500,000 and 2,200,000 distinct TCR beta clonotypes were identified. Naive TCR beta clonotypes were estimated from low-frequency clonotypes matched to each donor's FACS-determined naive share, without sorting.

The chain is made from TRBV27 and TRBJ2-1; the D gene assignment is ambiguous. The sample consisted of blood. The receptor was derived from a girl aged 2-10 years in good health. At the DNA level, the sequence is TGTGCCAGCAGTTTCGGGTCCTCCGGCAATGAGCAGTTCTTC. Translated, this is CASSFGSSGNEQFF.